The 2 T cell receptor beta chains listed next were all sequenced from one sample in a study of T cell repertoires in cytomegalovirus infection. TCRdb reprocessed the reads with MiXCR, giving one entry per CDR3 protein. The sample holds around 130,000 distinct CDR3 sequences, 8.8% seen once. Material: PBMCs. The receptors originated from a human donor in good health (CMV status not recorded). Some clones in this sample may be carry-over from other donors' samples.

This clonotype was detected ten times or more. The V and J genes are TRBV4-1 and TRBJ1-6; D call uncertain. This CDR3 spans 18 amino acids. The germline V gene encodes CDR1 MGHRA and CDR2 YSYEKL. V was pared by 0 bases and J by 1 base, with 13 bases between. The CDR3 nucleotides are TGCGCCAGCAGCCAAGATCCGGTCATCCAGTCCTATAATTCACCCCTCCACTTT. It is translated as CASSQDPVIQSYNSPLHF.

The V and J genes are TRBV6-2 or TRBV6-3 and TRBJ1-5, with 7 bases lining up with TRBD1. Trimming at V came to 2 bases and at J to 3 bases, leaving 1 base not matched to a gene. The CDR3 length is 14 residues. CDR1 and CDR2 from the germline V gene are MNHEY and SVGEGT. CDR3 nucleotides: TGTGCCAGCAGTTACGACAGGGACAATCAGCCCCAGCATTTT. This gives the protein CASSYDRDNQPQHF.